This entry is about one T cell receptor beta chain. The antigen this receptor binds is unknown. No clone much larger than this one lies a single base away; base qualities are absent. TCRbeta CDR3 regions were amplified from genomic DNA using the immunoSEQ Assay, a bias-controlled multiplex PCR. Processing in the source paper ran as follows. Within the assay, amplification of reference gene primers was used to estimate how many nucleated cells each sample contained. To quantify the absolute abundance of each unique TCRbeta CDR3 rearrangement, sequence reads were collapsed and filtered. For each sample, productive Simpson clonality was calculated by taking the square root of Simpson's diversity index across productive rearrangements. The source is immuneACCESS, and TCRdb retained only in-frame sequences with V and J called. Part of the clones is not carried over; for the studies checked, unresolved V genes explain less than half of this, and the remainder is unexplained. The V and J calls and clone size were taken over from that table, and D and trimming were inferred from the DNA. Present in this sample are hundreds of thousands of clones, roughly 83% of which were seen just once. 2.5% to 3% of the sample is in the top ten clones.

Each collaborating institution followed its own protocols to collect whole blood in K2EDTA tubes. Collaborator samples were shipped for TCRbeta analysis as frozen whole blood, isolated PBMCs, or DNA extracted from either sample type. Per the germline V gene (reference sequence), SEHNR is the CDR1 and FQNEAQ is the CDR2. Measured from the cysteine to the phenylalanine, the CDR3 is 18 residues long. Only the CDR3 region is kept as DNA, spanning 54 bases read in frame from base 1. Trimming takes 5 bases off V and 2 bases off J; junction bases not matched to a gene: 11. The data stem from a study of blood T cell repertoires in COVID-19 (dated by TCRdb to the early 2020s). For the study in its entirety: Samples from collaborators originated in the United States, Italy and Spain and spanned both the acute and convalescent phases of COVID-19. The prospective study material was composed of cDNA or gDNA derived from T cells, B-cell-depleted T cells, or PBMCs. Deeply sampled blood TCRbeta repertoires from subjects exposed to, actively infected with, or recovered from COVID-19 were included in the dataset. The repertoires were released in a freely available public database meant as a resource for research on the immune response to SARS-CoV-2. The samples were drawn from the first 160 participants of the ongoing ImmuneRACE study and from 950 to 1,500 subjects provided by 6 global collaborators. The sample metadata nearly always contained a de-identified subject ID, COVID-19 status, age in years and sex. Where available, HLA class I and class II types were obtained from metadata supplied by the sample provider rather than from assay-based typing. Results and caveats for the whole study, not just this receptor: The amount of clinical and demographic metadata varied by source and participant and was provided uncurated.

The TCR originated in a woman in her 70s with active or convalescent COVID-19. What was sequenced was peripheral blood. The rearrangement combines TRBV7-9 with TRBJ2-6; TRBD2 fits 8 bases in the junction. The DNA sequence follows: TGTGCCAGCAGCACGGGTTCCAGCGGGAGCGCTGGGGCCAACGTCCTGACTTTC. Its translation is CASSTGSSGSAGANVLTF.